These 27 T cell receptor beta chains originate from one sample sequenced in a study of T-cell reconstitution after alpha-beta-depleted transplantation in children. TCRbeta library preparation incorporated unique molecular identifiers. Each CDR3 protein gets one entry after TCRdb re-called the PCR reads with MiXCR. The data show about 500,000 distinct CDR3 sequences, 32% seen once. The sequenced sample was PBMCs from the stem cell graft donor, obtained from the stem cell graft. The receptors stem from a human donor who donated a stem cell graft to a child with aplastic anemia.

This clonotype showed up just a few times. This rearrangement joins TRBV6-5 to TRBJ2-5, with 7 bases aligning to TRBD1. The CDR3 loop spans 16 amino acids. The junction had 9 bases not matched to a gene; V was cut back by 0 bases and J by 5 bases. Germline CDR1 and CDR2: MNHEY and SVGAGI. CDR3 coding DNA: TGTGCCAGCAGTTACTCGAAGGGGGCCTCTGGGGAGACCCAGTACTTC. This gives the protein CASSYSKGASGETQYF.

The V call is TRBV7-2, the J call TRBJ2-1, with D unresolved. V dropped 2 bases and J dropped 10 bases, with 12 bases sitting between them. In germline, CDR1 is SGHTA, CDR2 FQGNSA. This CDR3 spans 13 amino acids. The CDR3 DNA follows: TGTGCCAGCAGCTTACGTAGCACCCCCGAGCAGTTCTTC. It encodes CASSLRSTPEQFF.

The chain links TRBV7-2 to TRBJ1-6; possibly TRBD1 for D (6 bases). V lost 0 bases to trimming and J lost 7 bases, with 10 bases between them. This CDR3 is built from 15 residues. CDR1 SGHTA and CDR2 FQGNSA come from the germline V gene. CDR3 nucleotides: TGTGCCAGCAGCTTAGCGCATAGGGGGAATTCACCCCTCCACTTT. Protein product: CASSLAHRGNSPLHF.

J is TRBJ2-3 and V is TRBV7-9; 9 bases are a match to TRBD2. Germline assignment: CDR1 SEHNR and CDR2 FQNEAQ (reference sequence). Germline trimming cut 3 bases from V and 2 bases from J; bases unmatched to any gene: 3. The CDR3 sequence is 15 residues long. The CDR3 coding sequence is TGTGCCAGCAGCTTCCTAGCGGGGTACACAGATACGCAGTATTTT. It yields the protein CASSFLAGYTDTQYF.

CDR3 sequence (DNA): TGTGCCAGCAGTTTAGGAGCACCGAACACTGAAGCTTTCTTT. This encodes CASSLGAPNTEAFF. The gene calls are TRBV27 and TRBJ1-1; D gene uncertain. V gave up 2 bases and J gave up 1 base, with 8 bases separating them. The CDR3 spans 14 residues. CDR1 MNHEY and CDR2 SMNVEV come from the germline V gene (reference sequence).

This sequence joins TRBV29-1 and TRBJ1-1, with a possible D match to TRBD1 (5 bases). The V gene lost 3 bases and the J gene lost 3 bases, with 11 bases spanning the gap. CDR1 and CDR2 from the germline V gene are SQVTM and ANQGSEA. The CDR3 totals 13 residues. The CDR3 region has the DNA TGCAGCGTTGACCAACAAGGGGACACTGAAGCTTTCTTT. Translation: CSVDQQGDTEAFF. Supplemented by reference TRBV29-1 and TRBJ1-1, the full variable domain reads SAVISQKPSRDICQRGTSLTIQCQVDSQVTMMFWYRQQPGQSLTLIATANQGSEATYESGFVIDKFPISRPNLTFSTLTVSNMSPEDSSIYLCSVDQQGDTEAFFGQGTRLTVV.

CDR3 sequence: CASSPQGTGGSQPQHF. The CDR3 nucleotides are TGTGCCAGCAGCCCACAGGGGACAGGGGGTTCACAGCCCCAGCATTTT. The rearrangement links TRBV7-2 to TRBJ1-5; TRBD1 agrees at 11 bases. Germline-derived CDR1 and CDR2 are SGHTA and FQGNSA. The CDR3 contains 16 residues. The J segment lost 7 bases and the V segment lost 5 bases, leaving 10 bases of the junction unmatched.

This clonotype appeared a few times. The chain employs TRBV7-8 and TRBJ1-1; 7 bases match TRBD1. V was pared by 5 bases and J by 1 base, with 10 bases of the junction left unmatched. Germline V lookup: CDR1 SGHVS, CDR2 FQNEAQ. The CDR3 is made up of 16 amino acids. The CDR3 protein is CASSPPSGTANTEAFF. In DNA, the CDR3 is TGTGCCAGCAGCCCACCCTCCGGGACAGCGAACACTGAAGCTTTCTTT.

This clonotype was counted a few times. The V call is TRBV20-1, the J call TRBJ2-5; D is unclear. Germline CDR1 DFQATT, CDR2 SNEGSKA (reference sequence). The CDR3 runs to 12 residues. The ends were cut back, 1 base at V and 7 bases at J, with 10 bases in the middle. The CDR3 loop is CSARVGERTQYF. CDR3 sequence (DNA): TGCAGTGCTAGAGTCGGAGAGAGGACCCAGTACTTC.

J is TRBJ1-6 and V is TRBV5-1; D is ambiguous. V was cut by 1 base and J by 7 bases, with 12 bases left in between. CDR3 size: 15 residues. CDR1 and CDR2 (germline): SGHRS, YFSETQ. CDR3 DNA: TGCGCCAGCAGCTTGCGGGGTAGTGGCAATTCACCCCTCCACTTT. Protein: CASSLRGSGNSPLHF.

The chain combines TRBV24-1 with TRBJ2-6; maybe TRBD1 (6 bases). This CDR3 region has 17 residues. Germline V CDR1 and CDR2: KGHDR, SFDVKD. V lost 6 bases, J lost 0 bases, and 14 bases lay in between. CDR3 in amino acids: CATSRTAESSGANVLTF. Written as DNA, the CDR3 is TGTGCCACCAGTAGGACAGCGGAAAGCTCTGGGGCCAACGTCCTGACTTTC.

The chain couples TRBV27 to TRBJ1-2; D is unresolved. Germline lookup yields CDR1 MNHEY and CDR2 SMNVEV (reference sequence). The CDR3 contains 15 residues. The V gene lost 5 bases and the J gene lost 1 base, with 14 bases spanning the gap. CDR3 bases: TGTGCCAGCAGTCTCTCCCCACGGCTTAACTATGGCTACACCTTC. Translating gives CASSLSPRLNYGYTF.

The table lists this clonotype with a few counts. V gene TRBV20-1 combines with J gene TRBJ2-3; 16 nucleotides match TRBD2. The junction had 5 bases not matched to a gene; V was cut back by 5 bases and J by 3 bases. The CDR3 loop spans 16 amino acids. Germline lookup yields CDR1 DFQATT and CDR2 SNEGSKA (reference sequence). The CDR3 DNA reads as TGCAGTGCTCCGGGACTAGCGGGAGGGCGGACAGATACGCAGTATTTT. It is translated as CSAPGLAGGRTDTQYF.

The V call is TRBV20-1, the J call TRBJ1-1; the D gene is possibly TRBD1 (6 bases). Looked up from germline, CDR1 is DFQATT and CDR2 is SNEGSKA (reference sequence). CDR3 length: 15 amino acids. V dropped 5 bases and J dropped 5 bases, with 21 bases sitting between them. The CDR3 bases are TGCAGTGCTGAGGGCCTACAGGGAGGAGAAACTGAAGCTTTCTTT. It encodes CSAEGLQGGETEAFF.

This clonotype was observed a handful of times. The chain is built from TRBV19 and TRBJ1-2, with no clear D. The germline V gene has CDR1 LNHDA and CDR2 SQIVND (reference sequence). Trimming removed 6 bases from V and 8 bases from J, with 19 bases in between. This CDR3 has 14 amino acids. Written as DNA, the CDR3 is TGTGCCAGTAGGAATGCCGCTTCATATAGGGGCTACACCTTC. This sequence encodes CASRNAASYRGYTF.

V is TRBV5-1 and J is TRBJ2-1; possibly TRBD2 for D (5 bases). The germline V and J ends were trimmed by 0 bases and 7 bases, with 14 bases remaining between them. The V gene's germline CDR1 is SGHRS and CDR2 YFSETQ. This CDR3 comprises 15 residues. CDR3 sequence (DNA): TGCGCCAGCAGCTTGGCGGTGGGAGTAGGGAATGAGCAGTTCTTC. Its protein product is CASSLAVGVGNEQFF.

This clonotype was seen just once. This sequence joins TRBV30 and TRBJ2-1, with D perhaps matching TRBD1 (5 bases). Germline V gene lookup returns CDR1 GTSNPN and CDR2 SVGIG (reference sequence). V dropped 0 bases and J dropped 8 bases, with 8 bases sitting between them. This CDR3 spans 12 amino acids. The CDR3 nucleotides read TGTGCCTGGAGTGTATGGGGCGATGAGCAGTTCTTC. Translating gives CAWSVWGDEQFF.

CDR3 nucleotides: TGTGCCAGCAGCGTAACAGGGGACTATGGCTACACCTTC. It is translated as CASSVTGDYGYTF. This chain joins TRBV7-2 and TRBJ1-2, with 7 positions matching TRBD1. The CDR3 is 13 residues long. V was pared by 5 bases and J by 3 bases, with 3 bases of the junction left unmatched. The germline V gene encodes CDR1 SGHTA and CDR2 FQGNSA.

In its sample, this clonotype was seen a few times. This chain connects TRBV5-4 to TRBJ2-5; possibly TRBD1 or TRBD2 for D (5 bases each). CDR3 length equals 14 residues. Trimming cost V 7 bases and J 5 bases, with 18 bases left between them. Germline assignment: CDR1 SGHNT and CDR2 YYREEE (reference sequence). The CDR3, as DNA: TGTGCCAGCTTCCCGGGGCCTACTAGGGAGACCCAGTACTTC. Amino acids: CASFPGPTRETQYF.

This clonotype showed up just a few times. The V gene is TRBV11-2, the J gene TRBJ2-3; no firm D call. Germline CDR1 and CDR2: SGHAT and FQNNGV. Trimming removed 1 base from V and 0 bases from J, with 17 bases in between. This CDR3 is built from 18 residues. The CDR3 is CASSLVRIRHLSTDTQYF. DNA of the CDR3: TGTGCCAGCAGCTTAGTCCGTATACGCCATCTTAGCACAGATACGCAGTATTTT.

CDR3 in amino acids: CASSQWSGGASNEKLFF. The CDR3 coding sequence is TGCGCCAGCAGCCAATGGAGCGGCGGGGCTTCCAATGAAAAACTGTTTTTT. This rearrangement joins TRBV4-3 to TRBJ1-4; D is perhaps TRBD1 (5 bases). The CDR3 length is 17 residues. Germline V gene sequence: CDR1 LGHNA, CDR2 YSLEER. Trimming shortened V by 2 bases and J by 5 bases, and 18 bases separated the two germline ends.

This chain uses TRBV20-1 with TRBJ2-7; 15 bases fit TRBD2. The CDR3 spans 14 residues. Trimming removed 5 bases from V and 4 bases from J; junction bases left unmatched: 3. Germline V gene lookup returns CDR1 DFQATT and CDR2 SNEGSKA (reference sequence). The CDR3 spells CSAPGLAGGYEQYF. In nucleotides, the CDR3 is TGCAGTGCTCCGGGACTAGCGGGAGGATACGAGCAGTACTTC.

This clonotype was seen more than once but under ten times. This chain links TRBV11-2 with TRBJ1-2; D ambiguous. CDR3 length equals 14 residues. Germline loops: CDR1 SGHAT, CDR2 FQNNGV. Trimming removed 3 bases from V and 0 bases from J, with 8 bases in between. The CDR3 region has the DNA TGTGCCAGCAGCTTGCAGAGAGCTAACTATGGCTACACCTTC. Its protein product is CASSLQRANYGYTF. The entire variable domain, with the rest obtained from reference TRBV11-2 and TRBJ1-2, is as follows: EAGVAQSPRYKIIEKRQSVAFWCNPISGHATLYWYQQILGQGPKLLIQFQNNGVVDDSQLPKDRFSAERLKGVDSTLKIQPAKLEDSAVYLCASSLQRANYGYTFGSGTRLTVV.

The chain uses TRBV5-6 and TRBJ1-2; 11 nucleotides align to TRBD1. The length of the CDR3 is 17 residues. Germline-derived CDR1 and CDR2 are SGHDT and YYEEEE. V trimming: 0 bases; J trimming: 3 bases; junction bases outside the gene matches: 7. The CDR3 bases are TGTGCCAGCAGCTTGGATTATGGGACAGGGGGACACTATGGCTACACCTTC. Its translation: CASSLDYGTGGHYGYTF.

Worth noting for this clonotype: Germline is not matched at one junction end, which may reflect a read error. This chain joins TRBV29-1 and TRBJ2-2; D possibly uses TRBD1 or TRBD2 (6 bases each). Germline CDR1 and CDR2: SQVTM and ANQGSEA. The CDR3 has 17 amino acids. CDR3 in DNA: TGCAGCGTTGAAGATCTAAGGGCAGGGGCCGCAATCGGGGGGCTGTTTTTT. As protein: CSVEDLRAGAAIGGLFF.

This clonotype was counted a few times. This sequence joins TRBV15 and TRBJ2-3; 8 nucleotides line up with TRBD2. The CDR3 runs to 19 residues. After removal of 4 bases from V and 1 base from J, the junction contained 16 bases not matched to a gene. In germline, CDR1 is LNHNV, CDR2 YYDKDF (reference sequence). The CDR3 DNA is TGTGCCACCAGCACCGGGAGGGGTGAACTCGGGGGGCGCACAGATACGCAGTATTTT. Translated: CATSTGRGELGGRTDTQYF.

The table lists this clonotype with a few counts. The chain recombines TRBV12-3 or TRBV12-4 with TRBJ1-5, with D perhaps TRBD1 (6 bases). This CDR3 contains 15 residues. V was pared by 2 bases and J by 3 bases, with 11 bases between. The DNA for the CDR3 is TGTGCCAGCAGTTTAAGGCAGGGGACCAATCAGCCCCAGCATTTT. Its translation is CASSLRQGTNQPQHF.